This T cell receptor (beta chain) was retrieved from a study of T cell repertoires in cytomegalovirus infection. Looking at the study overall: Public TCR beta signatures marked donors with CMV infection and the matching HLA.

Via MiXCR, TCRdb re-called the reads, giving one row per CDR3 protein. The sample lists 70,000 or so distinct CDR3 sequences, around 30% occurring once. This CDR3 has 13 residues. The germline V and J ends were trimmed by 6 bases and 6 bases, with 15 bases remaining between them. Germline V gives CDR1 SGHAT, CDR2 FQNNGV. About this clonotype: Antigen specificity is unknown.

This receptor was obtained from a human donor in good health (CMV status not recorded). Some clones in this sample may be carry-over from other donors' samples. The gene calls are TRBV11-2 and TRBJ2-7; D is uncertain. The material sequenced was CD8+ T cells from cultured PBMCs, taken from culture after CMV antigen stimulation. The CDR3 is CASSDSVGSEQYF. DNA of the CDR3: TGTGCCAGCAGTGACTCGGTCGGTAGCGAGCAGTACTTC.